These 28 T cell receptor beta chains came from one sample sequenced in a study of blood T cells in healthy people across ages. For the second PCR, which ran for about 7 to 11 cycles, a sample-barcoded 5' primer and a J-beta primer mix were used. TCRdb used MiXCR to reprocess the 5' RACE reads, holding one entry per CDR3 protein. Altogether about 780,000 distinct CDR3 sequences are present, about 26% being singletons, with the ten largest covering roughly 3.1%. These records were also assigned to another study, of T cells of mothers and their children.

The sample was blood. All receptors derive from a boy between 5 and 17 years old in good health.

This clonotype came up a few times. This sequence joins TRBV6-1 and TRBJ2-7; D not certain. The CDR3 loop spans 14 amino acids. V dropped 4 bases and J dropped 2 bases, with 12 bases sitting between them. CDR1 and CDR2 from the germline V gene are MNHNS and SASEGT. CDR3 sequence reads: CASSVGTYTYEQYF. Written as DNA, the CDR3 is TGTGCCAGCAGTGTGGGAACTTACACCTACGAGCAGTACTTC.

The table lists this clonotype with a few counts. The chain carries TRBV7-2 and TRBJ2-3; 8 bases are shared with TRBD1. Germline V CDR1 and CDR2: SGHTA, FQGNSA. With 8 bases clipped from V and 2 bases from J, the junction kept 9 bases outside the gene matches. The CDR3 contains 15 residues. The CDR3 DNA is TGTGCCAGCCGCCCAGGGGGCCCTAACACAGATACGCAGTATTTT. Amino acid sequence: CASRPGGPNTDTQYF.

A few counts support this clonotype. The genes are TRBV7-9 and TRBJ2-2, with TRBD1 matching 8 bases. CDR1 and CDR2 (germline): SEHNR, FQNEAQ (reference sequence). The CDR3 is made up of 15 amino acids. The V gene end was trimmed by 5 bases and the J gene end by 3 bases; junction bases not matched to a gene: 5. The chain's CDR3 is CASSDRGWDTGELFF. CDR3 nucleotides: TGTGCCAGCAGCGACAGGGGATGGGACACCGGGGAGCTGTTTTTT.

This chain connects TRBV24-1 to TRBJ2-2; D is perhaps TRBD1 or TRBD2 (5 bases each). CDR3 length: 16 residues. Germline assignment: CDR1 KGHDR and CDR2 SFDVKD. V was shortened by 3 bases and J by 2 bases, with 12 bases between the two germline ends. CDR3 loop: CATSDTGTANTGELFF. CDR3 bases: TGTGCCACCAGTGATACCGGGACGGCCAACACCGGGGAGCTGTTTTTT.

The chain has TRBV28 and TRBJ2-7; D is perhaps TRBD1 (6 bases). The germline V gene has CDR1 MDHEN and CDR2 SYDVKM. Trimming cost V 4 bases and J 2 bases, with 15 bases left between them. The CDR3 loop spans 15 amino acids. The CDR3 coding sequence is TGTGCCAGCAGTTCCCTCGGGACACAGGCCTACGAGCAGTACTTC. This encodes CASSSLGTQAYEQYF. The full variable domain, its missing parts supplied by reference TRBV28 and TRBJ2-7, is DVKVTQSSRYLVKRTGEKVFLECVQDMDHENMFWYRQDPGLGLRLIYFSYDVKMKEKGDIPEGYSVSREKKERFSLILESASTNQTSMYLCASSSLGTQAYEQYFGPGTRLTVT.

CDR3 amino acids: CASSLMGLTYNEQFF. CDR3 bases: TGTGCCAGCAGCTTGATGGGGCTAACCTACAATGAGCAGTTCTTC. This rearrangement joins TRBV5-5 to TRBJ2-1; tentative D call: TRBD1 (5 bases). The CDR3 is 15 residues long. V lost 1 base and J 2 bases, leaving 10 bases between the germline ends. The germline V gene has CDR1 SGHKS and CDR2 YYEKEE (reference sequence).

A few counts support this clonotype. This chain uses TRBV6-2 or TRBV6-3 with TRBJ1-6, with 8 bases that match TRBD1. CDR1 is MNHEY, CDR2 SVGEGT, per germline. CDR3 length: 16 amino acids. The trim removed 5 bases at V and 5 bases at J, leaving 8 bases unmatched. The CDR3 nucleotides are TGTGCCAGCAGTCGAGCAGGGGGCCTTGATAATTCACCCCTCCACTTT. Encoded protein: CASSRAGGLDNSPLHF.

This clonotype was detected a few times. This chain connects TRBV29-1 to TRBJ1-1; weak D call: TRBD1 (5 bases). There are 10 residues in the CDR3. Trimming stripped 6 bases from V and 7 bases from J, with 9 bases between. Per germline, CDR1 SQVTM and CDR2 ANQGSEA. CDR3 DNA: TGCAGCGTAAAAGACAGTGAAGCTTTCTTT. Translation: CSVKDSEAFF.

In this sample, this clonotype turned up a few times. The chain couples TRBV11-2 to TRBJ2-5; D is perhaps TRBD2 (5 bases). The CDR3 consists of 14 residues. V lost 5 bases and J 3 bases, leaving 13 bases between the germline ends. Germline V lookup: CDR1 SGHAT, CDR2 FQNNGV. CDR3 amino acids: CASSTGGPKETQYF. In DNA form, the CDR3 reads TGTGCCAGCAGCACTGGCGGGCCAAAAGAGACCCAGTACTTC.

The gene calls are TRBV7-9 and TRBJ2-3; 8 bases match TRBD2. The CDR3 length is 14 residues. V shed 5 bases and J 5 bases; nucleotides not matched to a gene: 6. Germline V gives CDR1 SEHNR, CDR2 FQNEAQ (reference sequence). This CDR3 reads CASSPGGARDTQYF. As DNA, the CDR3 is TGTGCCAGCAGCCCGGGGGGGGCGCGAGATACGCAGTATTTT.

This clonotype was picked up a small number of times. V and J are TRBV10-3 and TRBJ1-2; 10 bases agree with TRBD1. V was pared by 4 bases and J by 5 bases, with 7 bases of the junction left unmatched. CDR3 length: 15 residues. Germline CDR1 ENHRY, CDR2 SYGVKD. CDR3 in amino acids: CAISVGTGVGYGYTF. CDR3 in DNA: TGTGCCATCAGTGTGGGGACAGGGGTTGGGTATGGCTACACCTTC.

This clonotype was observed a handful of times. This chain links TRBV3-1 with TRBJ1-2; D is undetermined. This CDR3 has 14 amino acids. Per germline, CDR1 LGHDT and CDR2 YNNKEL (reference sequence). The CDR3 loop is CTNSPPVSYYGYTF. The CDR3 bases are TGTACCAACAGCCCCCCCGTTTCTTACTATGGCTACACCTTC.

The chain joins TRBV7-9 to TRBJ1-1; 7 positions agree with TRBD1. CDR3 size: 15 residues. V lost 5 bases, J lost 2 bases, and 8 bases stayed unmatched. Germline values: CDR1 SEHNR, CDR2 FQNEAQ (reference sequence). CDR3 region: CASSESQGLNTEAFF. The CDR3 coding sequence is TGTGCCAGCAGCGAATCACAGGGGCTAAACACTGAAGCTTTCTTT.

This clonotype occurred a few times. J is TRBJ2-7 and V is TRBV28; 7 bases fit TRBD1. The CDR3 has 12 residues. V dropped 6 bases and J dropped 4; count of bases not matched to a gene: 3. Germline lookup yields CDR1 MDHEN and CDR2 SYDVKM. In DNA form, the CDR3 reads TGTGCCAGCAGAACCAGGGGGTACGAGCAGTACTTC. This codes for CASRTRGYEQYF.

As DNA, the CDR3 is TGTGCCACCAGTGATTTCGATAGCTCCTACAATGAGCAGTTCTTC. Protein: CATSDFDSSYNEQFF. J is TRBJ2-1 and V is TRBV24-1; no clear D gene. Trimming removed 1 base at V and 0 bases at J, with 6 bases between. CDR3 size: 15 residues. CDR1 is KGHDR and CDR2 is SFDVKD in the germline V gene.

The chain has TRBV4-1 and TRBJ2-4, with TRBD1 identical over 8 bases. Per germline, CDR1 MGHRA and CDR2 YSYEKL. The CDR3 sequence is 16 residues long. J gave up 7 bases and V 3 bases, and 11 bases lay outside the gene matches. The CDR3 is CASSQDDRGLGNIQYF. The CDR3 nucleotides read TGCGCCAGCAGCCAGGACGACAGGGGCTTGGGTAACATTCAGTACTTC.

This clonotype was seen a handful of times. V and J are TRBV18 and TRBJ2-5; D might be TRBD1 or TRBD2, each matching 5 bases. The CDR3 length is 15 residues. Germline CDR1 KGHSH, CDR2 LQKENI. V shed 3 bases and J shed 5 bases, with 16 bases lying between them. CDR3 residues: CASSPTQGGGETQYF. The DNA of the CDR3 is TGTGCCAGCTCACCGACCCAGGGCGGCGGGGAGACCCAGTACTTC.

This CDR3 reads CAISEFRTGHEQYF. CDR3 bases: TGTGCCATCAGTGAATTTCGGACGGGCCACGAGCAGTACTTC. This sequence joins TRBV10-3 and TRBJ2-7, with D hard to call. Germline CDR1 and CDR2: ENHRY and SYGVKD. The CDR3 contains 14 residues. V was shortened by 3 bases and J by 5 bases, with 14 bases between the two germline ends.

The chain combines TRBV30 with TRBJ1-2, with D possibly being TRBD1 (6 bases). V lost 2 bases to trimming and J lost 0 bases, with 22 bases between them. The CDR3 covers 18 residues. The germline V gene has CDR1 GTSNPN and CDR2 SVGIG (reference sequence). This CDR3 reads CAWSFLRQALNPNYGYTF. CDR3 nucleotides: TGTGCCTGGAGTTTCCTGAGACAGGCCTTAAACCCTAACTATGGCTACACCTTC.

This chain uses TRBV28 with TRBJ2-1, with unresolved D. The germline CDR1 and CDR2 sequences are MDHEN and SYDVKM. The CDR3 sequence is 14 residues long. Deletions cut 2 bases from V and 3 bases from J, with 8 bases between. The CDR3: CASSLERNYNEQFF. The CDR3, as DNA: TGTGCCAGCAGTTTAGAACGTAACTACAATGAGCAGTTCTTC.

This chain joins TRBV5-6 and TRBJ1-4; perhaps TRBD1 as D (6 bases). Germline V gives CDR1 SGHDT, CDR2 YYEEEE. This CDR3 contains 15 residues. V lost 3 bases and J lost 7, with 16 bases in between. The DNA for the CDR3 is TGTGCCAGCAGCTCCCGGACGATAGGGGGTGAAAAACTGTTTTTT. This sequence encodes CASSSRTIGGEKLFF. Full variable domain (missing parts from reference TRBV5-6 and TRBJ1-4): DAGVTQSPTHLIKTRGQQVTLRCSPKSGHDTVSWYQQALGQGPQFIFQYYEEEERQRGNFPDRFSGHQFPNYSSELNVNALLLGDSALYLCASSSRTIGGEKLFFGSGTQLSVL.

The chain recombines TRBV5-1 with TRBJ1-5; D gene ambiguous. Trimming left V 4 bases short and J 2 bases short, with 13 bases between. The CDR3 totals 15 residues. Per germline, CDR1 SGHRS and CDR2 YFSETQ. The CDR3 DNA reads TGCGCCAGCAGCCTTGACACCCAGGGCAATCAGCCCCAGCATTTT. This sequence encodes CASSLDTQGNQPQHF.

The chain has TRBV4-1 and TRBJ2-7; the match to TRBD2 covers 8 bases. Germline CDR1 reads MGHRA; CDR2 reads YSYEKL. J was trimmed by 5 bases and V by 4 bases; bases with no gene match: 7. The CDR3 is 14 residues long. CDR3 coding DNA: TGCGCCAGCAGCCTAACTAGCGGTGACAACGAGCAGTACTTC. Residues: CASSLTSGDNEQYF.

The V gene is TRBV12-3 or TRBV12-4, the J gene TRBJ1-2; maybe TRBD1 (6 bases). V gave up 2 bases and J gave up 13 bases, with 14 bases separating them. The CDR3 has 12 amino acids. CDR3 residues: CASSLPGQGSTF. CDR3 nucleotides: TGTGCCAGCAGTTTACCAGGCCAGGGGTCCACCTTC.

This clonotype was detected only a few times. The rearrangement uses TRBV5-1 and TRBJ1-2; D ambiguous. Germline V CDR1 and CDR2: SGHRS, YFSETQ. Trimming pared 0 bases from V and 3 bases from J, leaving 9 bases between. The CDR3 spans 14 residues. The CDR3 is CASSLGGSDYGYTF. CDR3 in DNA: TGCGCCAGCAGCTTGGGCGGAAGTGACTATGGCTACACCTTC.

This clonotype was observed a few times. This chain's CDR3 is CASSQDFPDIYNEQFF. In DNA form, the CDR3 reads TGTGCCAGCAGCCAAGATTTCCCGGACATCTACAATGAGCAGTTCTTC. This rearrangement joins TRBV3-1 to TRBJ2-5; possibly TRBD1 for D (5 bases). TRBJ2-1 explains the end of the DNA better; the J call may be wrong. The germline CDR1 and CDR2 sequences are LGHDT and YNNKEL (reference sequence). The CDR3 totals 16 residues.

The V gene is TRBV2, the J gene TRBJ2-2, with a weak D call TRBD2 (6 bases). V gave up 1 base and J gave up 6 bases, with 12 bases separating them. This CDR3 is 15 amino acids long. CDR1 and CDR2 from the germline V gene are SNHLY and FYNNEI. The CDR3 is CASSEVREDAGELFF. CDR3 in DNA: TGTGCCAGCAGTGAAGTGAGGGAGGACGCCGGGGAGCTGTTTTTT.

The CDR3 DNA reads TGTGCCAGCTCACTCAACCAGGGACTAGCGGCGGGTGAGCAGTTCTTC. Residues: CASSLNQGLAAGEQFF. The V gene is TRBV18, the J gene TRBJ2-1; 11 bases fit TRBD2. Germline CDR1 is KGHSH and CDR2 is LQKENI. The CDR3 is 16 residues long. J lost 9 bases, V lost 4 bases, and 11 bases had no gene match.